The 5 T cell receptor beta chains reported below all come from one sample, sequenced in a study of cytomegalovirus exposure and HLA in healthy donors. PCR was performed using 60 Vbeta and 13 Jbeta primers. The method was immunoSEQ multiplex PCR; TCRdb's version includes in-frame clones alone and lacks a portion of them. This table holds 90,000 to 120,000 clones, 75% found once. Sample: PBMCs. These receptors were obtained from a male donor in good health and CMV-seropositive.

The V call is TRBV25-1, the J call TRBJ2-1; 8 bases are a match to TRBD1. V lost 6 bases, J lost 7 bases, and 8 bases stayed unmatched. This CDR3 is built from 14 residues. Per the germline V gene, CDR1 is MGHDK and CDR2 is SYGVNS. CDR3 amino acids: CASSVPGQENEQFF. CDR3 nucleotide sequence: TGTGCCAGCAGCGTGCCGGGACAGGAGAATGAGCAGTTCTTC.

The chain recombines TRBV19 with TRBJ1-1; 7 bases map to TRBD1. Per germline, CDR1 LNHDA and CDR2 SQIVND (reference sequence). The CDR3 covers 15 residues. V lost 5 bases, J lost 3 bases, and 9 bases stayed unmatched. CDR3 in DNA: TGTGCCAGTAGTTCATATACAGGGGTGGACACTGAAGCTTTCTTT. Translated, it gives CASSSYTGVDTEAFF.

CDR3 region: CASSSLPLAGGSGEQFF. The CDR3 DNA reads TGTGCCAGCAGCTCTCTCCCACTAGCGGGGGGATCGGGTGAGCAGTTCTTC. This chain joins TRBV7-2 and TRBJ2-1; the match to TRBD2 covers 12 bases. This CDR3 is built from 17 residues. CDR1 SGHTA and CDR2 FQGNSA come from the germline V gene. The junction had 13 bases not matched to a gene; V was cut back by 4 bases and J by 9 bases.

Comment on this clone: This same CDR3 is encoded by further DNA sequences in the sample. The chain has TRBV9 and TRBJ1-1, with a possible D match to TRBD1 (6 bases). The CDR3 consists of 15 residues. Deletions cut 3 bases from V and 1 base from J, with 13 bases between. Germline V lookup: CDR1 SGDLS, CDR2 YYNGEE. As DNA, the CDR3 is TGTGCCAGCAGCGCATCCGGGACACCGAACACTGAAGCTTTCTTT. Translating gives CASSASGTPNTEAFF. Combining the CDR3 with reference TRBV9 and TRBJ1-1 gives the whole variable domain DSGVTQTPKHLITATGQRVTLRCSPRSGDLSVYWYQQSLDQGLQFLIQYYNGEERAKGNILERFSAQQFPDLHSELNLSSLELGDSALYFCASSASGTPNTEAFFGQGTRLTVV.

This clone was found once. CDR3 nucleotides: TGTGCCAGTAGTTATGGACAGGGTCAGGTCGACGAGCAGTACTTC. Protein sequence: CASSYGQGQVDEQYF. V is TRBV19 and J is TRBJ2-7; TRBD1 aligns across 8 bases. This CDR3 comprises 15 residues. Trimming at V came to 5 bases and at J to 5 bases, leaving 11 bases not matched to a gene. Per the germline V gene, CDR1 is LNHDA and CDR2 is SQIVND (reference sequence).